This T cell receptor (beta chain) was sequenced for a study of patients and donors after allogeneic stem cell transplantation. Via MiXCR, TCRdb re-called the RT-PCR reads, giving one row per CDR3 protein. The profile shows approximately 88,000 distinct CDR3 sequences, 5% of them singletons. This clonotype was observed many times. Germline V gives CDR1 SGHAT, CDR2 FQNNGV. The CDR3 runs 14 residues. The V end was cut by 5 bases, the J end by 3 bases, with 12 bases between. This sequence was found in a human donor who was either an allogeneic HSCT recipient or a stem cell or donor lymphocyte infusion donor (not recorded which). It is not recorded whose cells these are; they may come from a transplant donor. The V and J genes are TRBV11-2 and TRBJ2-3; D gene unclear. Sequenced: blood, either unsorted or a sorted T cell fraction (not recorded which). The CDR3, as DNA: TGTGCCAGCAGCCAAAGTGGGGTAACAGATACGCAGTATTTT. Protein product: CASSQSGVTDTQYF.